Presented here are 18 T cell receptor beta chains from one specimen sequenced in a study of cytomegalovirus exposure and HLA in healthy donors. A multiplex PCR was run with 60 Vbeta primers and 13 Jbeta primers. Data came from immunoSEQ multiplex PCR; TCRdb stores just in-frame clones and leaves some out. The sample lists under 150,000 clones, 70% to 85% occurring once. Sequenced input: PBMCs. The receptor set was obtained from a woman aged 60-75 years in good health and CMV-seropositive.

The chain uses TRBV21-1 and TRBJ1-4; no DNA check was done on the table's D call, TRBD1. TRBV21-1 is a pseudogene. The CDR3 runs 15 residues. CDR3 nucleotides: TGTGCCAGCAGCATGAGGACAGGTCGTAATGAAAAACTGTTTTTT. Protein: CASSMRTGRNEKLFF.

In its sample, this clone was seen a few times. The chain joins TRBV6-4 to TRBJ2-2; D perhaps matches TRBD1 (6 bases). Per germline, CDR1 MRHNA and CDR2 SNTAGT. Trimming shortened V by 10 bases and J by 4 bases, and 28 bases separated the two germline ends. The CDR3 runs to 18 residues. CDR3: CATPTKVHGQRLTGELFF. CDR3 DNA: TGTGCCACCCCTACTAAGGTGCACGGACAGAGACTCACCGGGGAGCTGTTTTTT.

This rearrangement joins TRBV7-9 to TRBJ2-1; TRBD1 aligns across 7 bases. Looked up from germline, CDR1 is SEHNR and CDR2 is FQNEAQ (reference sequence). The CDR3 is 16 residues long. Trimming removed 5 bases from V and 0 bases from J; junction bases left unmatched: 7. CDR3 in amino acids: CASSLRQGSSYNEQFF. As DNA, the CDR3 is TGTGCCAGCAGCCTCCGACAGGGTAGCTCCTACAATGAGCAGTTCTTC.

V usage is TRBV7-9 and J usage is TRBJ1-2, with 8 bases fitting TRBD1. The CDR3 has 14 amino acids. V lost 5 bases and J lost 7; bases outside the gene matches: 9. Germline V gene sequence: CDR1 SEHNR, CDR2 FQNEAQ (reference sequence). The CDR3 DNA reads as TGTGCCAGCAGCCCGGACAGGGTAGGATTTGGCTACACCTTC. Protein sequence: CASSPDRVGFGYTF.

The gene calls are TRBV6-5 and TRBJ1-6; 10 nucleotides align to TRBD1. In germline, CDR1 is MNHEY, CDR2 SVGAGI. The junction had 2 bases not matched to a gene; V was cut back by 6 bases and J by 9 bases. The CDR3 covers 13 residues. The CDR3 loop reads CASRTGGGSPLHF. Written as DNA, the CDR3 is TGTGCCAGCAGGACAGGGGGCGGTTCACCCCTCCACTTT.

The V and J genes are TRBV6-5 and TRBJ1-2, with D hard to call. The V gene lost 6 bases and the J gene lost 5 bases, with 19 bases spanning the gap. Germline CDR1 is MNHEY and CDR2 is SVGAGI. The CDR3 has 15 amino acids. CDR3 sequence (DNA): TGTGCCAGCAGCTCAGACGGAGTGGTCTCATATGGCTACACCTTC. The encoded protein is CASSSDGVVSYGYTF.

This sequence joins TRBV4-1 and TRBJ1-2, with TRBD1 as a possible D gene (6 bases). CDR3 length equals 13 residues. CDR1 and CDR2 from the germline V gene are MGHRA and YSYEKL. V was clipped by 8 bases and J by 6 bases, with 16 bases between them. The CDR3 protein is CASRDMDEHGYTF. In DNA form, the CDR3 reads TGCGCCAGCCGGGACATGGACGAACATGGCTACACCTTC.

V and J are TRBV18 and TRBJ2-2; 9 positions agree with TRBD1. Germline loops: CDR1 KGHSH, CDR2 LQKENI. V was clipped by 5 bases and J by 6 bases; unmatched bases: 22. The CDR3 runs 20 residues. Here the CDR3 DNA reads TGTGCCAGCTCATCGTACTATCAACCGGTGGGACAGGGTATCTCCGGGGAGCTGTTTTTT. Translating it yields CASSSYYQPVGQGISGELFF.

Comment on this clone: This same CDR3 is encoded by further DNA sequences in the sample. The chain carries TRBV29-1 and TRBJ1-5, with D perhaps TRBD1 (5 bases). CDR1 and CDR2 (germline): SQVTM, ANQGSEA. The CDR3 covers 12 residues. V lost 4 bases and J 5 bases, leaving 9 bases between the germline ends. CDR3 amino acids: CSVGARDQPQHF. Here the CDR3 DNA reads TGCAGCGTTGGGGCCAGGGATCAGCCCCAGCATTTT. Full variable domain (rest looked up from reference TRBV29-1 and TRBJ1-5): SAVISQKPSRDICQRGTSLTIQCQVDSQVTMMFWYRQQPGQSLTLIATANQGSEATYESGFVIDKFPISRPNLTFSTLTVSNMSPEDSSIYLCSVGARDQPQHFGDGTRLSIL.

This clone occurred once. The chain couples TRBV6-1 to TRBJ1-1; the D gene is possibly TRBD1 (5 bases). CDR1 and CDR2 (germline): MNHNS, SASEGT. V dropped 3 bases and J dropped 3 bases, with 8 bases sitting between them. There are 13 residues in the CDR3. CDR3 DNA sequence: TGTGCCAGCAGTGACAGGGCGGACACTGAAGCTTTCTTT. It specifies CASSDRADTEAFF.

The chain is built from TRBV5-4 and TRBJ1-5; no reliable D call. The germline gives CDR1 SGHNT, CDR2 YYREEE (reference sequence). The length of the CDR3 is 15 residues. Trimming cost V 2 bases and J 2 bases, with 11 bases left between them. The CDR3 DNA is TGTGCCAGCAGCTTAGGCGGCCTTCGCAATCAGCCCCAGCATTTT. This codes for CASSLGGLRNQPQHF.

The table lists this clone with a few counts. CDR3 in amino acids: CASSISDRRAGEETQYF. For the CDR3, the DNA is TGTGCCAGTAGTATTTCCGATCGGCGAGCGGGGGAAGAGACCCAGTACTTC. The genes are TRBV19 and TRBJ2-5, with 8 bases that match TRBD2. The germline CDR1 and CDR2 sequences are LNHDA and SQIVND (reference sequence). Trimming cost V 3 bases and J 3 bases; bases outside gene matches: 12. This CDR3 is 17 amino acids long.

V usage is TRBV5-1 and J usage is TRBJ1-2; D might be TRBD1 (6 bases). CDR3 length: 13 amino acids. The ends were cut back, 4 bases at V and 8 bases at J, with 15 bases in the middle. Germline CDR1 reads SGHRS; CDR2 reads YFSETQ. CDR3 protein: CASSPDRIGGYTF. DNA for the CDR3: TGCGCCAGCAGCCCTGACAGGATCGGAGGCTACACCTTC.

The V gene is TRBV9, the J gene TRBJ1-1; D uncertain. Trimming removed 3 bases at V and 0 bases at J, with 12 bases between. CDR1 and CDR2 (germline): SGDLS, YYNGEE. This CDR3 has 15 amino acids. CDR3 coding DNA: TGTGCCAGCAGCGCCCGCGGCCCCATGAACACTGAAGCTTTCTTT. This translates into CASSARGPMNTEAFF.

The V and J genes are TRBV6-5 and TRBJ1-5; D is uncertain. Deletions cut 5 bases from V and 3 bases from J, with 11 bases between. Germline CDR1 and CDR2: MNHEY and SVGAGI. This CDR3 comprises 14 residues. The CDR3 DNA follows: TGTGCCAGCAGTGGCCGGGGAAACAATCAGCCCCAGCATTTT. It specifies CASSGRGNNQPQHF.

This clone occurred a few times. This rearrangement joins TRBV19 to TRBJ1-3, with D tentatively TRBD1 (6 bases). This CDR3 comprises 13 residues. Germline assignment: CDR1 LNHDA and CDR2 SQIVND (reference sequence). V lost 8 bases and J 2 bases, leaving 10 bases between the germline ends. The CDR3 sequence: CASRQVPGNTIYF. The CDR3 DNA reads TGTGCCAGTCGACAGGTCCCTGGAAACACCATATATTTT.

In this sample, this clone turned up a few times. CDR3 region: CAISERQGNTGELFF. In nucleotides, the CDR3 is TGTGCCATCAGTGAAAGGCAGGGCAACACCGGGGAGCTGTTTTTT. This chain links TRBV10-3 with TRBJ2-2, with a possible D match to TRBD1 (5 bases). CDR3 length equals 15 residues. V was pared by 3 bases and J by 2 bases, with 10 bases between. Germline lookup yields CDR1 ENHRY and CDR2 SYGVKD.

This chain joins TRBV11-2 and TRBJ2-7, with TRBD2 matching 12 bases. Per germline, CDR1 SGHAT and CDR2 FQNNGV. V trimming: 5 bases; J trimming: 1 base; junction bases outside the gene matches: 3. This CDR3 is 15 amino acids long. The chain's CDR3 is CASSLGTSGSYEQYF. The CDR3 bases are TGTGCCAGCAGCCTTGGGACTAGCGGGTCCTACGAGCAGTACTTC.